The 2 T cell receptor beta chains in this list originate from one sample, sequenced in a study of a mutant IDH1 vaccine in newly diagnosed glioma. These receptors lack a known antigen. The time point is: week 35, safety follow-up. Doses comprised 300 ug of mutant IDH1 20-mer peptide each, plus topical imiquimod. The table came from immunoSEQ multiplex PCR; TCRdb's copy has only in-frame clones and leaves some out. The sample contains approximately 50,000 clones, roughly nine tenths of which appear only once. The sample in question was PBMCs, obtained from a glioma patient whose treatment included an IDH1 peptide vaccine. The origin of the receptors is a man in his forties with glioma.

Worth noting for this clone: This CDR3 is also generated by other DNA sequences in the sample. The V and J genes are TRBV4-2 and TRBJ1-2; D possibly corresponds to TRBD1 (6 bases). V lost 3 bases to trimming and J lost 4 bases, with 9 bases between them. CDR3 size: 13 residues. Germline loops: CDR1 LGHNA, CDR2 YNFKEQ. The CDR3 bases are TGTGCCAGCAGCCAGACAGGACCCTATGGCTACACCTTC. Encoded protein: CASSQTGPYGYTF.

This clone was found a few times. The rearrangement joins TRBV7-2 to TRBJ2-3; no clear D. Germline V CDR1 and CDR2: SGHTA, FQGNSA. Trimming removed 1 base from V and 8 bases from J, with 13 bases in between. The CDR3 covers 14 residues. The CDR3 DNA is TGTGCCAGCAGCTTAGGCCTCGCACCGGGTACGCAGTATTTT. It translates to CASSLGLAPGTQYF.